This is a list of T cell receptor beta chains from one sample in a study of blood T cell repertoires in COVID-19. Only in-frame clones appear in the TCRdb table, and some are missing; sequencing was by immunoSEQ multiplex PCR. The sample holds over 200,000 clones, approximately 88% seen once. Material: peripheral blood. These receptor sequences come from a man in his forties with acute or convalescent COVID-19. The CDR3 runs from the conserved cysteine through the conserved F or W. Fields, in order: clone size, D gene, J gene, V gene, CDR3 protein, CDR3 DNA. D genes are given only for firm matches. Some rows mark clone size as missing; the rest say once, few, many or name a class of expanded clone.

>-|TRBD2|TRBJ2-3|TRBV5-8
CASSSVLGTSGRSTDTQYF
TGTGCCAGCAGCTCGGTACTAGGCACTAGCGGGAGAAGCACAGATACGCAGTATTTT
>-|-|TRBJ2-3|TRBV30
CAWSVGHYSTDTQYF
TGTGCCTGGAGTGTAGGTCACTATAGCACAGATACGCAGTATTTT
>-|TRBD2|TRBJ2-7|TRBV7-2
CASSLVPTSGRRYEQYF
TGTGCCAGCAGCTTAGTTCCGACTAGCGGGAGACGGTACGAGCAGTACTTC
>-|-|TRBJ2-5|TRBV6-5
CASSYREEETQYF
TGTGCCAGCAGTTATAGAGAGGAAGAGACCCAGTACTTC
>-|-|TRBJ1-1|TRBV19
CASSSAGKSLQAFF
TGTGCCAGTAGTAGCGCAGGGAAGAGTCTTCAAGCTTTCTTT
>-|-|TRBJ2-2|TRBV11-2
CASSALHGGSGELFF
TGTGCCAGCAGCGCACTTCACGGAGGATCCGGGGAGCTGTTTTTT
>-|TRBD2|TRBJ2-7|TRBV7-2
CASSFQRDGEQYF
TGTGCCAGCAGCTTCCAGCGGGACGGCGAGCAGTACTTC
>-|TRBD2|TRBJ2-3|TRBV5-1
CASSLGLTSGPSGGTDTQYF
TGCGCCAGCAGCTTGGGGCTGACTAGCGGCCCTTCAGGTGGCACAGATACGCAGTATTTT
>-|-|TRBJ2-5|TRBV7-2
CASSRTAGQETQYF
TGTGCCAGCAGCCGGACAGCGGGGCAAGAGACCCAGTACTTC
>-|-|TRBJ1-1|TRBV9
CASSVYAGGTEAFF
TGTGCCAGCAGCGTATACGCCGGGGGGACTGAAGCTTTCTTT
>-|TRBD1|TRBJ1-2|TRBV7-9
CASSLQNRGGGYTF
TGTGCCAGCAGCTTGCAGAACAGGGGAGGCGGCTACACCTTC
>once|-|TRBJ1-1|TRBV11-2
CASSLGVAEAFF
TGTGCCAGCAGCTTAGGCGTCGCTGAAGCTTTCTTT
>-|-|TRBJ1-2|TRBV3-1/TRBV3-2
CASSQDTANYGYTF
TGTGCCAGCAGCCAAGACACGGCTAACTATGGCTACACCTTC
>-|-|TRBJ2-2|TRBV9
CASSVSSVSGTGELFF
TGTGCCAGCAGCGTGTCATCGGTATCCGGCACCGGGGAGCTGTTTTTT
>-|-|TRBJ2-7|TRBV9
CASSPGAKSYEQYF
TGTGCCAGCAGCCCTGGGGCCAAATCCTACGAGCAGTACTTC
>-|TRBD1|TRBJ1-2|TRBV19
CASSGTANYGYTF
TGTGCCAGTAGTGGGACAGCTAACTATGGCTACACCTTC
>-|TRBD1|TRBJ2-1|TRBV7-9
CASSSTGSYNEQFF
TGTGCCAGCAGCTCGACAGGGTCCTACAATGAGCAGTTCTTC
>-|-|TRBJ2-5|TRBV12-3/TRBV12-4
CASSFAETQYF
TGTGCCAGCAGTTTTGCGGAGACCCAGTACTTC
>-|-|TRBJ2-3|TRBV10-3
CAISEEGGTSDTQYF
TGTGCCATCAGTGAGGAAGGAGGGACTTCAGATACGCAGTATTTT
>few|TRBD1|TRBJ1-5|TRBV19
CASSIPGQGTQPQHF
TGTGCCAGTAGTATTCCGGGACAGGGAACTCAGCCCCAGCATTTT
>-|TRBD1|TRBJ2-7|TRBV5-4
CASSLRGRGREQYF
TGTGCCAGCAGCTTGAGGGGGCGCGGTCGCGAGCAGTACTTC
>-|-|TRBJ2-7|TRBV5-1
CASSEQEHYEQYF
TGCGCCAGCAGCGAACAGGAACACTACGAGCAGTACTTC
>-|-|TRBJ1-1|TRBV6-9
CASSNYYLGVLEGMNTEAFF
TGTGCCAGCAGTAACTACTACCTCGGGGTTTTGGAAGGGATGAACACTGAAGCTTTCTTT
>-|-|TRBJ1-1|TRBV12-5
CASGLRLTEAFF
TGTGCTAGTGGTCTCCGACTGACTGAAGCTTTCTTT
>-|-|TRBJ1-1|TRBV5-1
CASSNPAGGTEAFF
TGCGCCAGCAGCAACCCTGCCGGGGGGACTGAAGCTTTCTTT
>-|TRBD1|TRBJ1-3|TRBV19
CASIQQGAGNTIYF
TGTGCCAGTATCCAACAGGGGGCTGGAAACACCATATATTTT
>-|-|TRBJ1-3|TRBV7-3
CASSLQAGNTIYF
TGTGCCAGCAGCTTACAAGCAGGAAACACCATATATTTT
>-|-|TRBJ1-1|TRBV25-1
CASSEFPLNTEAFF
TGTGCCAGCAGTGAATTCCCGTTGAACACTGAAGCTTTCTTT
>-|TRBD2|TRBJ2-5|TRBV7-2
CASSISGTQQETQYF
TGTGCCAGCAGCATTAGCGGGACACAACAAGAGACCCAGTACTTC
>-|-|TRBJ1-6|TRBV6-5
CASSYRDSPLHF
TGTGCCAGCAGTTACCGGGATTCACCCCTCCACTTT
>-|TRBD2|TRBJ2-1|TRBV5-1
CASLAGGSNEQFF
TGCGCCAGCTTAGCGGGAGGCTCCAATGAGCAGTTCTTC